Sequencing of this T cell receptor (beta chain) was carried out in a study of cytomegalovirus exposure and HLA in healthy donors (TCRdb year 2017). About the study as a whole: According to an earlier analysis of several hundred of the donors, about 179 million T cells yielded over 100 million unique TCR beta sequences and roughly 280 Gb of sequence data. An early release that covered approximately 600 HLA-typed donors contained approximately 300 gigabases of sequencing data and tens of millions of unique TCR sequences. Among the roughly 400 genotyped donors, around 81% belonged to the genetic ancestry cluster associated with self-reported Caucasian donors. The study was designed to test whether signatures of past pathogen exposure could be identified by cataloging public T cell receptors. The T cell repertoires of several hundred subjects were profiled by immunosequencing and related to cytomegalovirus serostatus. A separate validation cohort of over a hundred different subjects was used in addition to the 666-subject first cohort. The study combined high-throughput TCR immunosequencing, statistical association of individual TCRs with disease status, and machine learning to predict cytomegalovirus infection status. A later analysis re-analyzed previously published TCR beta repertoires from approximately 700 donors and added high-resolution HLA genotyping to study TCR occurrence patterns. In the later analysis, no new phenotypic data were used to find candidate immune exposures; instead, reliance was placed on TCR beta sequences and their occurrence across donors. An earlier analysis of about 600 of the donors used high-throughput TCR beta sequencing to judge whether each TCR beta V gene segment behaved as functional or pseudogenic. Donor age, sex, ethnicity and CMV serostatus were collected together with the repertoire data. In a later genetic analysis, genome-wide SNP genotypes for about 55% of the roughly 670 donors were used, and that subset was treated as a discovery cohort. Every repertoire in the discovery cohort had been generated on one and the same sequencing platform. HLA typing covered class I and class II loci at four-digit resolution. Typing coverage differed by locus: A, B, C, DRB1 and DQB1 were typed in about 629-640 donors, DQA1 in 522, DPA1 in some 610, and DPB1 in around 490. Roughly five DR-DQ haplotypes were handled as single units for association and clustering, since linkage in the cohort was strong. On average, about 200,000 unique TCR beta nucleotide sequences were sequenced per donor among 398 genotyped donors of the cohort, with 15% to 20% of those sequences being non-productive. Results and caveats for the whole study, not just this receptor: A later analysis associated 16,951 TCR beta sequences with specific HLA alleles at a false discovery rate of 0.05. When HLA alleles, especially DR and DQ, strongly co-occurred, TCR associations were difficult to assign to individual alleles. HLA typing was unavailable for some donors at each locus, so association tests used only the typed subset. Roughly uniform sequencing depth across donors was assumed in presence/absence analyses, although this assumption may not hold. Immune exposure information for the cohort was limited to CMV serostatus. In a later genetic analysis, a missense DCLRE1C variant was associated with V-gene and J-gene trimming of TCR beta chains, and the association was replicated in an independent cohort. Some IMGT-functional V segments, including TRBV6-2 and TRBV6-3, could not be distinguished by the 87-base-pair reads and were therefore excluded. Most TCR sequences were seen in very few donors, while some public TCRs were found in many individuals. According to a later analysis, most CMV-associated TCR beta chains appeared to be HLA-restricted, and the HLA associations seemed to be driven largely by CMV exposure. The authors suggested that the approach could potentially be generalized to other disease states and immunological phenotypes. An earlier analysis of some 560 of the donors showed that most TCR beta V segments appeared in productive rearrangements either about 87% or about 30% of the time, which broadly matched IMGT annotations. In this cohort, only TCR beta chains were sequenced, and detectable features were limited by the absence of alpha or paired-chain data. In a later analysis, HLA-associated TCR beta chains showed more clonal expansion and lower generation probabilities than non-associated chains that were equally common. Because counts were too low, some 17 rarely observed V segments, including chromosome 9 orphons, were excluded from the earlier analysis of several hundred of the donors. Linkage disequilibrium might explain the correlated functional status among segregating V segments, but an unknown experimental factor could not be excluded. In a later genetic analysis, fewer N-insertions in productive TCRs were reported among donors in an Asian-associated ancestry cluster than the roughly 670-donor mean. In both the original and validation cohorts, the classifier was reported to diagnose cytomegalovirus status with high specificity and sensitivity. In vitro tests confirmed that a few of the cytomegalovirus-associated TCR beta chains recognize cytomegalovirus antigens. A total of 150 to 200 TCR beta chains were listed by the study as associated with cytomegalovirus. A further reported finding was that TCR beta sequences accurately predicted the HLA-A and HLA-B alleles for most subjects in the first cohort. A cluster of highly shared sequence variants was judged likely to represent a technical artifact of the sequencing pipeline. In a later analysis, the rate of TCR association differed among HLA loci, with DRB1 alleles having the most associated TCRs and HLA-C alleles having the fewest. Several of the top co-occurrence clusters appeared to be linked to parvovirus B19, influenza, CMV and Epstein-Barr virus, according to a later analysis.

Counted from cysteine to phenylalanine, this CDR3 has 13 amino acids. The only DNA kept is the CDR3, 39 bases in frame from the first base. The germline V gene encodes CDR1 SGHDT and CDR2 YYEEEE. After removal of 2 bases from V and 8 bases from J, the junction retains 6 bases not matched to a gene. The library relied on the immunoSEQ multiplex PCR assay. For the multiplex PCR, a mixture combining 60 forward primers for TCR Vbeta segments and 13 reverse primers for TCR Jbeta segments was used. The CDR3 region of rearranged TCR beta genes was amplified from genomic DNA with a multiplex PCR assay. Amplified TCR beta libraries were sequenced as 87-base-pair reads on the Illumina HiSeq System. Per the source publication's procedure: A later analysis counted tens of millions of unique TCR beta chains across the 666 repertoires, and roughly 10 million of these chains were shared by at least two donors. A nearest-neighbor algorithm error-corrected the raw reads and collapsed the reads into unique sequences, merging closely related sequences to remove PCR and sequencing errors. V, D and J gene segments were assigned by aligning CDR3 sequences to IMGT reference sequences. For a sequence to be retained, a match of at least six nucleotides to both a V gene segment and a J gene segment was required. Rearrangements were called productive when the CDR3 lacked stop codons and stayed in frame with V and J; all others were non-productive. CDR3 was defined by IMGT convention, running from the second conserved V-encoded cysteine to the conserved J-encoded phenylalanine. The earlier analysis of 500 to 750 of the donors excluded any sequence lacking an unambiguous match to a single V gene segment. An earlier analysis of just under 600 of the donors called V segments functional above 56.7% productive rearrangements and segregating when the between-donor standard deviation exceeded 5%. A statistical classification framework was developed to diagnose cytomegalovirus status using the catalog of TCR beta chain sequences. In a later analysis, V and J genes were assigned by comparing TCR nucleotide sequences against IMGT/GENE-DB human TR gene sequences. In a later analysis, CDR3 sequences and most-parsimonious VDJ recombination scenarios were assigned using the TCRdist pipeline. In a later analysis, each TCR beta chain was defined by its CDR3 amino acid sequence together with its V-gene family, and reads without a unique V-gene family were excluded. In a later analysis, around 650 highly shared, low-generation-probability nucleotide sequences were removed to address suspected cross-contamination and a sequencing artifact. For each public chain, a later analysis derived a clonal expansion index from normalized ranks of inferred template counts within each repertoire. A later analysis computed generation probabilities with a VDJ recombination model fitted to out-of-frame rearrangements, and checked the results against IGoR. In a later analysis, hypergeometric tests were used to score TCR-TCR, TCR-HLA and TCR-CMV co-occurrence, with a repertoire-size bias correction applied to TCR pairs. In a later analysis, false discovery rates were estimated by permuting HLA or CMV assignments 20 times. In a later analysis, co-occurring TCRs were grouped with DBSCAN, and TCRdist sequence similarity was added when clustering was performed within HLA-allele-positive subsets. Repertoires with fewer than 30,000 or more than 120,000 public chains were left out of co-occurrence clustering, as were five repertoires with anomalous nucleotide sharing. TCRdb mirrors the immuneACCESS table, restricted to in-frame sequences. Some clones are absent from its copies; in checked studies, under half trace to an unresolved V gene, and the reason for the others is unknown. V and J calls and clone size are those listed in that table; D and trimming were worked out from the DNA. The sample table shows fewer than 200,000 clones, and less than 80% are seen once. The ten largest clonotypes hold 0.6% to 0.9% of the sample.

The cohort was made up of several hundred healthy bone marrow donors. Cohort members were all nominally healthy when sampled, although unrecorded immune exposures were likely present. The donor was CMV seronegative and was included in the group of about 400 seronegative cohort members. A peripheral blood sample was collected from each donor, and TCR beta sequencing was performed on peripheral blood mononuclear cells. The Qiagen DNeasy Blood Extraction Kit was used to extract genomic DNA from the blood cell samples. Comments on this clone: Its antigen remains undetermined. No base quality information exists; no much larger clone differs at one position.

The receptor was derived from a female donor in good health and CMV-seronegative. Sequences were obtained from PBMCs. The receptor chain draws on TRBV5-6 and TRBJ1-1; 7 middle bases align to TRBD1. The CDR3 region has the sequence CASSLSDRREAFF. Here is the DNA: TGTGCCAGCAGCTTATCGGACAGGCGAGAAGCTTTCTTT.